Included here is one TCR beta chain sequence, with context. Thyroid surgery took place with no prior treatment in any patient. Germline CDR1 and CDR2: DFQATT and SNEGSKA (reference sequence). Trimming cost V 2 bases and J 5 bases, with 21 bases left between them. The CDR3 spans 16 residues. This specimen comes from a study of metastatic and nonmetastatic thyroid tumors. MiXCR reprocessed the PCR reads for TCRdb. The sample yields about 4,300 clones, about 24% seen once. The specimen was tumor tissue. The sequence came from a male donor with papillary thyroid cancer or a benign thyroid nodule (not recorded which). Some clones in this sample may be carry-over from other donors' samples. V gene TRBV20-1 combines with J gene TRBJ1-1; tentative D call: TRBD1 (6 bases). The CDR3 region is CSARMWRQVVGTEAFF. In nucleotides, the CDR3 is TGCAGTGCTAGAATGTGGAGACAGGTAGTTGGAACTGAAGCTTTCTTT.